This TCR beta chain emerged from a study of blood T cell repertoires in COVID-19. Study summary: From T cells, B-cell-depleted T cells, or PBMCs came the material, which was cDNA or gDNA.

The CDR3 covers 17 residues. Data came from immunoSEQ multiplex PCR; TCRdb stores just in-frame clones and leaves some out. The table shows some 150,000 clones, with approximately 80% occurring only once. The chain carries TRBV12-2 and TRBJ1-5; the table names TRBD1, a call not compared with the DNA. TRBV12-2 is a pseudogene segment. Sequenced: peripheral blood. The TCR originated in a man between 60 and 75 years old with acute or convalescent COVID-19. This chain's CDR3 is CASRLGQFVFSNQPQHF. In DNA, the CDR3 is TGTGCAAGTCGCTTAGGACAGTTCGTTTTTAGCAATCAGCCCCAGCATTTT.